Below, 30 T cell receptor beta chains from the same sample are listed, as sequenced in a study of cytomegalovirus exposure and HLA in healthy donors. Both 60 Vbeta primers and 13 Jbeta primers went into the PCR. The assay was immunoSEQ multiplex PCR, and TCRdb's table has in-frame clones only and misses some. In the table there are more than 150,000 clones, approximately 79% of which are singletons. Sequenced input: PBMCs. These receptors all stem from a woman aged 50 to 60 in good health and CMV-seropositive.

This clone was seen a single time. V is TRBV2 and J is TRBJ2-7; a possible D gene is TRBD1 (5 bases). Per germline, CDR1 SNHLY and CDR2 FYNNEI. The CDR3 has 11 amino acids. Trimming left V 7 bases short and J 4 bases short, with 8 bases between. Written as DNA, the CDR3 is TGTGCCAGCAAGTACAGGTACGAGCAGTACTTC. This sequence encodes CASKYRYEQYF.

The chain recombines TRBV14 with TRBJ2-4; 7 bases map to TRBD2. Unmatched junction bases numbered 5, after V lost 4 bases and J lost 5 bases. Germline values: CDR1 SGHDN, CDR2 FVKESK. The CDR3 has 14 residues. The CDR3 reads CASSLGGIQNIQYF. The CDR3 DNA reads as TGTGCCAGCAGCCTCGGGGGGATCCAAAACATTCAGTACTTC.

The table lists this clone with a few counts. The gene calls are TRBV9 and TRBJ1-2, with 7 bases fitting TRBD1. The V gene's germline CDR1 is SGDLS and CDR2 YYNGEE. Losses at the gene ends were 0 bases for V and 11 bases for J; bases not matched to a gene: 10. The CDR3 extends over 14 amino acids. DNA of the CDR3: TGTGCCAGCAGCGTAGTGGTAGGGGGCTCGGGGTACACCTTC. This gives the protein CASSVVVGGSGYTF.

This clone was recorded once. This chain links TRBV2 with TRBJ2-3, with TRBD2 as a possible D gene (5 bases). The germline V and J ends were trimmed by 8 bases and 5 bases, with 14 bases remaining between them. Germline V gene data show CDR1 as SNHLY and CDR2 as FYNNEI. The CDR3 contains 13 residues. Written as DNA, the CDR3 is TGTGCCAGCCGTCGGTCCGAGGGAGATACGCAGTATTTT. Protein sequence: CASRRSEGDTQYF.

The chain uses TRBV29-1 and TRBJ2-7, with D unresolved. The CDR3 extends over 12 amino acids. Germline CDR1 reads SQVTM; CDR2 reads ANQGSEA. The germline V and J ends were trimmed by 4 bases and 1 base, with 8 bases remaining between them. In DNA, the CDR3 is TGCAGCGTTGTGGCGGATTCCTACGAGCAGTACTTC. Protein product: CSVVADSYEQYF.

The CDR3, as DNA: TGTGCCAGCAGTGAAGGGGTCCGCGGGGGTGAGCAGTTCTTC. The encoded protein is CASSEGVRGGEQFF. This chain links TRBV6-1 with TRBJ2-1; 7 bases are shared with TRBD2. There are 14 residues in the CDR3. Unmatched junction bases numbered 6, after V lost 1 base and J lost 9 bases. Germline assignment: CDR1 MNHNS and CDR2 SASEGT.

The sample holds a few counts of this clone. The rearrangement uses TRBV25-1 and TRBJ1-1; tentative D call: TRBD1 (6 bases). Per germline, CDR1 MGHDK and CDR2 SYGVNS. The CDR3 has 15 residues. V gave up 1 base and J gave up 1 base, with 10 bases separating them. The CDR3 protein is CASSELGGRNTEAFF. CDR3 in DNA: TGTGCCAGCAGTGAATTAGGGGGACGGAACACTGAAGCTTTCTTT.

The genes are TRBV23-1 and TRBJ2-3; no definite D call. TRBV23-1 carries the ORF label, with uncertain function. This CDR3 spans 13 amino acids. V was cut by 6 bases and J by 4 bases, with 11 bases left in between. The CDR3 protein is CASSHFTADTQYF. CDR3 DNA sequence: TGCGCCAGCAGCCACTTCACTGCAGATACGCAGTATTTT.

This clone was observed a few times. The rearrangement joins TRBV10-3 to TRBJ1-1, with a tentative D call TRBD1 (5 bases). The V end was cut by 1 base, the J end by 8 bases, with 14 bases between. The germline V gene has CDR1 ENHRY and CDR2 SYGVKD. This CDR3 region has 14 residues. CDR3: CAISELGTGREAFF. CDR3 DNA sequence: TGTGCCATCAGTGAGTTAGGAACAGGCCGCGAAGCTTTCTTT.

The chain is built from TRBV4-3 and TRBJ2-2; D remains ambiguous. Germline CDR1 reads LGHNA; CDR2 reads YSLEER. V lost 1 base, J lost 2 bases, and 11 bases lay in between. This CDR3 is 16 amino acids long. CDR3: CASSQGAAGNTGELFF. Here the CDR3 DNA reads TGCGCCAGCAGCCAAGGAGCCGCAGGCAACACCGGGGAGCTGTTTTTT.

The chain couples TRBV7-9 to TRBJ2-2; TRBD2 agrees at 12 bases. The CDR3 extends over 18 amino acids. Unmatched junction bases numbered 15, after V lost 5 bases and J lost 8 bases. Germline lookup yields CDR1 SEHNR and CDR2 FQNEAQ (reference sequence). CDR3 sequence reads: CASSTTGLAGLTRGELFF. The DNA of the CDR3 is TGTGCCAGCAGCACTACGGGACTAGCGGGTCTAACACGGGGGGAGCTGTTTTTT.

J is TRBJ2-3 and V is TRBV13; TRBD1 agrees at 10 bases. With V trimmed by 5 bases and J by 3 bases, 5 bases remained unmatched. Germline V gives CDR1 PRHDT, CDR2 FYEKMQ (reference sequence). The CDR3 length is 15 residues. This CDR3 reads CASSLWTGGTDTQYF. The CDR3, as DNA: TGTGCCAGCAGCCTCTGGACAGGGGGGACAGATACGCAGTATTTT.

The chain links TRBV6-1 to TRBJ2-1, with 8 bases aligning to TRBD2. Germline V gene sequence: CDR1 MNHNS, CDR2 SASEGT. The CDR3 is 15 residues long. With 6 bases clipped from V and 9 bases from J, the junction kept 13 bases outside the gene matches. The CDR3 spells CASRGGTSEGGEQFF. The CDR3 bases are TGTGCCAGCAGGGGGGGGACTAGTGAAGGAGGTGAGCAGTTCTTC.

About this clone itself: The same CDR3 arises from other DNA sequences in this sample as well. This rearrangement joins TRBV5-1 to TRBJ2-3; D call uncertain. Trimming shortened V by 4 bases and J by 1 base, and 4 bases separated the two germline ends. The CDR3 contains 12 residues. Germline CDR1 is SGHRS and CDR2 is YFSETQ. The CDR3 coding sequence is TGCGCCAGCAGCCTCCGCACAGATACGCAGTATTTT. It encodes CASSLRTDTQYF.

This chain links TRBV30 with TRBJ1-5, with no clear D. The CDR3 is 14 amino acids. V was cut by 1 base and J by 1 base, with 8 bases left in between. Germline CDR1 GTSNPN, CDR2 SVGIG (reference sequence). This chain's CDR3 is CAWSEDGSNQPQHF. CDR3 nucleotides: TGTGCCTGGAGTGAAGATGGCAGCAATCAGCCCCAGCATTTT.

CDR3 in DNA: TGTGCCAGCAGCGACAGGTCCAGGTACGAGCAGTACTTC. Amino acid sequence: CASSDRSRYEQYF. The chain carries TRBV7-9 and TRBJ2-7; D is perhaps TRBD1 (6 bases). There are 13 residues in the CDR3. Germline lookup yields CDR1 SEHNR and CDR2 FQNEAQ (reference sequence). V was shortened by 5 bases and J by 4 bases, with 12 bases between the two germline ends. Combining the CDR3 with reference TRBV7-9 and TRBJ2-7 gives the whole variable domain DTGVSQNPRHKITKRGQNVTFRCDPISEHNRLYWYRQTLGQGPEFLTYFQNEAQLEKSRLLSDRFSAERPKGSFSTLEIQRTEQGDSAMYLCASSDRSRYEQYFGPGTRLTVT.

The chain recombines TRBV7-2 with TRBJ2-3; 11 bases line up with TRBD2. V was clipped by 2 bases and J by 5 bases; unmatched bases: 12. Germline lookup yields CDR1 SGHTA and CDR2 FQGNSA. The CDR3 totals 18 residues. In DNA, the CDR3 is TGTGCCAGCAGCTTAAAACTAGCGGGGGCCGGGGGCATAGATACGCAGTATTTT. This translates into CASSLKLAGAGGIDTQYF. Full variable domain (outside the CDR3, taken from reference TRBV7-2 and TRBJ2-3): GAGVSQSPSNKVTEKGKDVELRCDPISGHTALYWYRQSLGQGLEFLIYFQGNSAPDKSGLPSDRFSAERTGGSVSTLTIQRTQQEDSAVYLCASSLKLAGAGGIDTQYFGPGTRLTVL.

The chain combines TRBV29-1 with TRBJ2-5; the match to TRBD1 covers 7 bases. The DNA matches TRBJ2-7 better at its end, which makes the J call doubtful. The CDR3 extends over 15 amino acids. Germline assignment: CDR1 SQVTM and CDR2 ANQGSEA. CDR3 sequence reads: CSVEGQGVSSYEQYF. The DNA of the CDR3 is TGCAGCGTTGAAGGGCAGGGGGTAAGCTCCTACGAGCAGTACTTC.

The rearrangement uses TRBV6-1 and TRBJ2-7; TRBD2 might be the D (7 bases). Trimming took 1 base from V and 4 from J, leaving 14 bases between them. Germline CDR1 MNHNS, CDR2 SASEGT. CDR3 length: 15 amino acids. The CDR3 protein is CASSEVGGPWYEQYF. The CDR3 nucleotides are TGTGCCAGCAGTGAAGTGGGGGGGCCCTGGTACGAGCAGTACTTC.

This clone was found once. The chain joins TRBV5-8 to TRBJ1-2; 8 nucleotides align to TRBD1. V trimming: 2 bases; J trimming: 4 bases; junction bases outside the gene matches: 7. The CDR3 is 15 residues long. The V gene's germline CDR1 is SGHTS and CDR2 YDEGEE. CDR3 bases: TGTGCCAGCAGCTTAAGACAGGGGACAGGCTATGGCTACACCTTC. This gives the protein CASSLRQGTGYGYTF.

The rearrangement joins TRBV2 to TRBJ2-7, with D maybe TRBD1 (5 bases). The CDR3 sequence is 14 residues long. The ends were cut back, 3 bases at V and 2 bases at J, with 11 bases in the middle. Germline CDR1 and CDR2: SNHLY and FYNNEI. DNA of the CDR3: TGTGCCAGCAGTGAGCGATCAGGGACCTACGAGCAGTACTTC. Its protein is CASSERSGTYEQYF.

The V call is TRBV29-1, the J call TRBJ1-1, with TRBD1 matching over 7 bases. Trimming took 7 bases from V and 1 from J; bases not matched to a gene: 6. The CDR3 contains 13 residues. In germline, CDR1 is SQVTM, CDR2 ANQGSEA. The chain's CDR3 is CSGAGTANTEAFF. In DNA, the CDR3 is TGCAGCGGGGCCGGGACAGCGAACACTGAAGCTTTCTTT.

As DNA, the CDR3 is TGTGCCAGCAGTTTCCAGGGGAACACCGGGGAGCTGTTTTTT. Translating it yields CASSFQGNTGELFF. The V and J genes are TRBV27 and TRBJ2-2, with a tentative D call TRBD1 (5 bases). The CDR3 has 14 amino acids. Per the germline V gene, CDR1 is MNHEY and CDR2 is SMNVEV (reference sequence). V dropped 3 bases and J dropped 1 base, with 6 bases sitting between them.

The chain is built from TRBV27 and TRBJ2-3, with 8 bases fitting TRBD2. This CDR3 has 16 amino acids. Trimming removed 3 bases from V and 0 bases from J; junction bases left unmatched: 5. The germline CDR1 and CDR2 sequences are MNHEY and SMNVEV (reference sequence). This CDR3 is CASSFTSGSSTDTQYF. The CDR3 nucleotides read TGTGCCAGCAGTTTCACTAGCGGTTCTAGCACAGATACGCAGTATTTT.

The CDR3 here is CASSLEREDYGYTF. The CDR3 DNA reads TGTGCCAGCAGCTTAGAGCGGGAGGACTATGGCTACACCTTC. This chain links TRBV7-9 with TRBJ1-2; D gene unclear. V lost 1 base, J lost 3 bases, and 9 bases lay in between. This CDR3 has 14 amino acids. Germline CDR1 and CDR2: SEHNR and FQNEAQ (reference sequence).

The CDR3 DNA reads as TGCGCCAGCAGCTACGGGGGGGGGACTGAAGCTTTCTTT. Encoded protein: CASSYGGGTEAFF. The gene calls are TRBV5-1 and TRBJ1-1; possibly TRBD1 for D (5 bases). The CDR3 consists of 13 residues. Germline V gene sequence: CDR1 SGHRS, CDR2 YFSETQ. Trimming removed 3 bases from V and 5 bases from J, with 11 bases in between.

The rearrangement joins TRBV13 to TRBJ2-3, with TRBD1 matching 11 bases. The CDR3 loop spans 19 amino acids. Germline V gene sequence: CDR1 PRHDT, CDR2 FYEKMQ (reference sequence). Trimming cost V 5 bases and J 1 base; bases outside gene matches: 14. CDR3 loop: CASSPASGTGGGGTDTQYF. The CDR3 DNA follows: TGTGCCAGCAGCCCCGCCTCCGGGACAGGGGGAGGGGGCACAGATACGCAGTATTTT.

The chain has TRBV7-3 and TRBJ2-7, with TRBD1 matching over 9 bases. The CDR3 is 13 amino acids. V lost 2 bases and J lost 6; bases outside the gene matches: 2. Germline V lookup: CDR1 SGHTA, CDR2 FQGTGA. The CDR3 coding sequence is TGTGCCAGCAGCTTAGGGACAGGGAGCGAGCAGTACTTC. Amino acid sequence: CASSLGTGSEQYF.

The genes are TRBV30 and TRBJ2-1; 9 bases match TRBD2. The CDR3 has 12 residues. V was clipped by 2 bases and J by 12 bases; unmatched bases: 5. The germline CDR1 and CDR2 sequences are GTSNPN and SVGIG (reference sequence). This chain's CDR3 is CAWSIAGDRQFF. CDR3 nucleotides: TGTGCCTGGAGTATAGCGGGGGATAGGCAGTTCTTC.

The CDR3 DNA reads TGTGCCAGCAGGGGACTAGCTAGGGAGCAGTACTTC. Its translation is CASRGLAREQYF. V is TRBV2 and J is TRBJ2-7; 9 bases line up with TRBD2. This CDR3 has 12 residues. Germline V gene sequence: CDR1 SNHLY, CDR2 FYNNEI. V gave up 6 bases and J gave up 7 bases; unmatched junction bases: 4.